This T cell receptor beta chain is drawn from a study of blood T cell repertoires in COVID-19. As for the study in general: Some COVID-19 samples were acute and others convalescent; all came from the United States, Italy and Spain.

The V gene's germline CDR1 is SGHTA and CDR2 FQGTGA. This CDR3 region has 14 residues. Trimming took 3 bases from V and 5 from J; bases not matched to a gene: 5. Generated by immunoSEQ multiplex PCR, the TCRdb table keeps only in-frame clones and is missing some. The sample has approximately 140,000 clones, approximately 89% seen once. This chain links TRBV7-3 with TRBJ2-7, with TRBD1 matching over 9 bases. Sequenced: peripheral blood. The receptor was derived from a human donor in a cohort sampled during active COVID-19. Here the CDR3 DNA reads TGTGCCAGCAGCTTGGGGGGACAGGGAAACGAGCAGTACTTC. It translates to CASSLGGQGNEQYF.